This T cell receptor beta chain derives from a study of blood T cell repertoires in COVID-19. Across the study: Some COVID-19 samples were acute and others convalescent; all came from the United States, Italy and Spain. Sample material is recorded as cDNA or gDNA derived from T cells, B-cell-depleted T cells, or PBMCs.

Authors' processing steps: Reference gene primer amplification gave nucleated cell count estimates. The protocol was immunoSEQ multiplex PCR, while the TCRdb copy is restricted to in-frame clones and leaves out a portion. The V and J calls and clone size are taken from that table; D and trimming were inferred from the DNA. The table includes fewer than 300,000 clones, 75% to 85% detected once. The germline CDR1 and CDR2 sequences are SGHTA and FQGNSA. The CDR3 runs 18 residues. V lost 5 bases to trimming and J lost 3 bases; unmatched junction nucleotides: 8. The chain employs TRBV7-2 and TRBJ2-1; 15 bases fit TRBD2. This TCR derives from a man in his forties or fifties with active or convalescent COVID-19. The specimen was peripheral blood. CDR3 residues: CASSPRTSGRAVYNEQFF. The CDR3 nucleotides are TGTGCCAGCAGCCCACGGACTAGCGGGAGGGCGGTCTACAATGAGCAGTTCTTC.